This entry features one TCR beta chain sequence. These data come from a study of T cells of healthy individuals. TCRdb independently ran MiXCR on the 5' RACE reads; one entry per CDR3 protein. This sample has more than 85,000 distinct CDR3 sequences, with under 20% found just once. CDR3 size: 14 residues. This clonotype was sampled from a human donor in good health. The genes are TRBV21-1 and TRBJ1-1; the tabulated D call, TRBD1, remains unverified against the DNA. TRBV21-1 is labeled a pseudogene. The CDR3 loop reads CASSKRVPQAEAFF. Written as DNA, the CDR3 is TGTGCCAGCAGCAAACGGGTCCCCCAGGCTGAAGCTTTCTTT.